This T cell receptor beta chain was sequenced during a study of beta chain features in type 1 diabetes. Study-level points and caveats: Type 1 diabetes patients had TCRB CDR3s that were shorter (moderately but significantly so) in all four CD4+ subsets.

Regarding this clone: The antigen remains unidentified.

Germline V gene data show CDR1 as SQVTM and CDR2 as ANQGSEA. The CDR3 sequence is 13 residues long. V shed 6 bases and J 7 bases; nucleotides not matched to a gene: 9. As every portion of the isolated RNA was reverse transcribed, the sequencing read expressed TCRB transcripts. Repertoires were generated with immunoSEQ multiplex PCR, while TCRdb's copy carries only in-frame clones and drops some. The table has under 250,000 clones, around 13% seen once. The rearrangement links TRBV29-1 to TRBJ2-7; 10 bases line up with TRBD1. The sequence was obtained from a man aged 25-40 years with type 1 diabetes. Sequencing was performed on naive CD4+ T cells from blood. The CDR3 DNA is TGCAGCGTCTTCTGGACAGGGGGATATGAGCAGTACTTC. It specifies CSVFWTGGYEQYF.